These 4 T cell receptor beta chains originate from one sample sequenced in a study of cytomegalovirus exposure and HLA in healthy donors. Sequencing used immunoSEQ multiplex PCR; TCRdb keeps in-frame clones, though not all of them. The sample consists of around 250,000 clones, almost 90% of them appearing once. The sequenced material came from PBMCs. All receptors derive from a woman younger than 35 in good health and CMV-seronegative.

V is TRBV6-1 and J is TRBJ2-7; 12 bases fit TRBD2. V dropped 8 bases and J dropped 7; count of bases not matched to a gene: 9. Germline V gene sequence: CDR1 MNHNS, CDR2 SASEGT. This CDR3 is 14 amino acids long. CDR3 sequence (DNA): TGTGCCAGCCGCAACGGACTAGCGGGGTCGGAGCAGTACGTC. Residues: CASRNGLAGSEQYV.

This clone was seen more than once but under ten times. The chain links TRBV5-6 to TRBJ1-1; 7 bases line up with TRBD1. Germline lookup yields CDR1 SGHDT and CDR2 YYEEEE. The CDR3 contains 11 residues. The V gene end was trimmed by 5 bases and the J gene end by 7 bases; junction bases not matched to a gene: 2. The CDR3 protein is CASSWDSEAFF. CDR3 sequence (DNA): TGTGCCAGCAGTTGGGACAGTGAAGCTTTCTTT.

The rearrangement uses TRBV29-1 and TRBJ2-2, with D perhaps matching TRBD2 (6 bases). There are 12 residues in the CDR3. Between the trimmed V and J ends, which lost 7 bases and 7 bases, there was a span of 13 bases. Germline V gives CDR1 SQVTM, CDR2 ANQGSEA. The CDR3 spells CSASAGLGELFF. The CDR3, as DNA: TGCAGCGCCAGCGCGGGGCTCGGGGAGCTGTTTTTT.

The chain couples TRBV2 to TRBJ1-3; 7 bases are shared with TRBD1. In germline, CDR1 is SNHLY, CDR2 FYNNEI. The ends lost 6 bases at V and 4 bases at J; junction bases unmatched: 3. The CDR3 has 13 residues. CDR3 residues: CASSWDSGNTIYF. The CDR3 DNA follows: TGTGCCAGCAGCTGGGACAGCGGAAACACCATATATTTT.